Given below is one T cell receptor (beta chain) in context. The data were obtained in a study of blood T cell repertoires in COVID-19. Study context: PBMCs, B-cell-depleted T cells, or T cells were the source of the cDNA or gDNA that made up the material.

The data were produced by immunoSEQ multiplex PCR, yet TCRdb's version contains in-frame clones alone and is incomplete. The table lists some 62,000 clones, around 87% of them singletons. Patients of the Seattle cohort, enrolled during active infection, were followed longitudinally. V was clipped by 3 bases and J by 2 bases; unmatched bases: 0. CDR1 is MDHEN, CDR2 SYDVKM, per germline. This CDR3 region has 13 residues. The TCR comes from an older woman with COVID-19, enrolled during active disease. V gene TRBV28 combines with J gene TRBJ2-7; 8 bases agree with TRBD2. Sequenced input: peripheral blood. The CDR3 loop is CASSLGLAYEQYF. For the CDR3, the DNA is TGTGCCAGCAGTTTGGGACTAGCCTACGAGCAGTACTTC. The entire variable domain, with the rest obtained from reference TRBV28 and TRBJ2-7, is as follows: DVKVTQSSRYLVKRTGEKVFLECVQDMDHENMFWYRQDPGLGLRLIYFSYDVKMKEKGDIPEGYSVSREKKERFSLILESASTNQTSMYLCASSLGLAYEQYFGPGTRLTVT.